This record looks at one T cell receptor (beta chain) sequence and its context. The target antigen is unknown. The authors incorporated unique molecular identifiers into the TCR beta cDNA libraries. Starting from approximately 1 to 10 million T cells, the study yielded roughly 0.5 million cDNA molecules. In TCRdb, the PCR reads were re-called with MiXCR into one record per CDR3 protein. This repertoire shows 450,000 or so distinct CDR3 sequences, around 40% found once; its top ten account for 9.5% to 13%. This sample was included in a study of post-analysis software for immune sequencing data. Study information: There were relapsing-remitting, secondary progressive and progressive-relapsing multiple sclerosis among the disease courses included. Findings of the study overall: People with multiple sclerosis had a significantly lower normalized Chao1 diversity than controls did. Relative to controls, patients had several TRBV segments at higher frequency, with TRBV5-6, TRBV5-1 and TRBV20-1 among these. The F measure placed samples prepared in the same batch into strongly shared clusters.

The CDR3 is 14 residues long. Germline CDR1 and CDR2: LGHDT and YNNKEL (reference sequence). J lost 3 bases, V lost 1 base, and 1 base had no gene match. This chain links TRBV3-1 with TRBJ2-3, with 7 positions matching TRBD2. The sample consisted of blood. The source of this sequence is a girl between 5 and 17 years old with multiple sclerosis. For the CDR3, the DNA is TGTGCCAGCAGCCAAGGGACTAGGACAGATACGCAGTATTTT. It encodes CASSQGTRTDTQYF.